A single T cell receptor (beta chain) is shown here with its context. This CDR3 spans 15 amino acids. Per the germline V gene, CDR1 is SGDLS and CDR2 is YYNGEE. V was trimmed by 4 bases and J by 1 base, leaving 14 bases between them. Original methodology: Scientists estimated how many nucleated cells there were by amplifying reference gene primers. Assay: immunoSEQ multiplex PCR; the TCRdb copy retains only in-frame clones and omits some. V and J calls and clone size come straight from that table; D and trimming were deduced from the DNA. The sample yields under 250,000 clones, roughly 90% seen once. This entry comes from a study of blood T cell repertoires in COVID-19. Overall study context: Spain, Italy and the United States supplied samples that represented acute and convalescent COVID-19. PBMCs, B-cell-depleted T cells, or T cells provided the cDNA or gDNA that made up the material.

V gene TRBV9 combines with J gene TRBJ2-5; D possibly corresponds to TRBD2 (6 bases). The sequencing sample was made of peripheral blood. The clonotype originates from a woman in her sixties with acute or convalescent COVID-19. The CDR3 region is CASSRRWEAQETQYF. The CDR3, as DNA: TGTGCCAGCAGCCGGAGGTGGGAGGCCCAAGAGACCCAGTACTTC.